These 22 T cell receptor beta chains share one sample of origin, sequenced in a study of T cells in Graves' hyperthyroidism and ophthalmopathy. TCR beta CDR3 regions were amplified from RNA. The HTBI primer set served for first-round RT-PCR of the TCR CDR3. TCRdb re-analysed the multiplex PCR reads in MiXCR, keeping a single row per CDR3 protein. The table lists around 350,000 distinct CDR3 sequences, roughly 25% of them singletons. The sample consisted of blood. These receptors were collected from a man in his forties or fifties with Graves' hyperthyroidism.

This chain links TRBV28 with TRBJ2-7; TRBD1 matches 7 bases. The DNA end is more similar to TRBJ2-1, so the J call may be wrong. The germline V gene encodes CDR1 MDHEN and CDR2 SYDVKM. The CDR3 covers 14 residues. The CDR3 sequence is CASTSDRTSYEQFF. CDR3 bases: TGTGCCAGCACCTCGGACAGGACCTCCTACGAGCAGTTCTTC.

The chain couples TRBV18 to TRBJ2-5, with TRBD1 matching 9 bases. Looked up from germline, CDR1 is KGHSH and CDR2 is LQKENI. After removal of 3 bases from V and 1 base from J, the junction contained 3 bases not matched to a gene. There are 15 residues in the CDR3. The CDR3: CASSPQQGAQETQYF. As DNA, the CDR3 is TGTGCCAGCTCACCGCAACAGGGGGCCCAAGAGACCCAGTACTTC.

The chain couples TRBV11-3 to TRBJ2-7; 7 nucleotides line up with TRBD1. The length of the CDR3 is 14 residues. The V segment lost 3 bases and the J segment 5 bases; nucleotides outside the gene matches: 7. Germline values: CDR1 SGHNT, CDR2 YENEEA. This CDR3 reads CASSFLDRPHEQYF. The CDR3 coding sequence is TGTGCCAGCAGCTTCTTGGACAGGCCCCACGAGCAGTACTTC.

In its sample, this clonotype was seen many times. As DNA, the CDR3 is TGTGCCAGCAGCTCGGTAGGGCAAGAGACCCAGTACTTC. Translated: CASSSVGQETQYF. The chain is built from TRBV11-3 and TRBJ2-5; D is ambiguous. This CDR3 is 13 amino acids long. CDR1 and CDR2 from the germline V gene are SGHNT and YENEEA. V lost 4 bases to trimming and J lost 2 bases, with 8 bases between them.

This clonotype has a count of ten or more. The chain is built from TRBV3-1 and TRBJ2-1, with D maybe TRBD2 (5 bases). Germline loops: CDR1 LGHDT, CDR2 YNNKEL (reference sequence). V dropped 4 bases and J dropped 0 bases, with 10 bases sitting between them. CDR3 size: 15 residues. The CDR3 reads CASSPTGSSYNEQFF. The CDR3 DNA reads TGTGCCAGCAGCCCGACGGGGAGCTCCTACAATGAGCAGTTCTTC.

About this clonotype: The junction differs from germline at one of its ends, possibly a read error. CDR3 in DNA: TGTGCCAGCAGCTTGCCCGGGAGCATAGATACGCAGTATTTT. As protein: CASSLPGSIDTQYF. The J gene is TRBJ2-3, the V gene TRBV5-6, with D perhaps matching TRBD2 (6 bases). Germline CDR1 reads SGHDT; CDR2 reads YYEEEE. The CDR3 sequence is 14 residues long.

This clonotype was detected ten times or more. The chain employs TRBV2 and TRBJ2-3; 7 positions match TRBD2. J was trimmed by 2 bases and V by 8 bases; bases with no gene match: 16. The CDR3 is 17 residues long. Germline CDR1 reads SNHLY; CDR2 reads FYNNEI. The CDR3 reads CASGDPSTSRYTDTQYF. In DNA, the CDR3 is TGTGCCAGCGGGGACCCATCGACTAGCAGATACACAGATACGCAGTATTTT.

This chain uses TRBV6-1 with TRBJ2-1; 9 positions agree with TRBD1. Germline CDR1 MNHNS, CDR2 SASEGT. After removal of 4 bases from V and 8 bases from J, the junction contained 6 bases not matched to a gene. The length of the CDR3 is 14 residues. The CDR3 sequence is CASSASGTGHEQFF. CDR3 coding DNA: TGTGCCAGCAGTGCGTCCGGGACAGGGCATGAGCAGTTCTTC.

The rearrangement links TRBV3-1 to TRBJ2-5; D gene uncertain. CDR1 is LGHDT, CDR2 YNNKEL, per germline (reference sequence). The V end lost 1 base, the J end lost 11 bases, and 11 bases lay between the germline ends. The CDR3 runs 12 residues. CDR3 DNA sequence: TGTGCCAGCAGCCAAGCATTTGCCCTTCAGTACTTC. Protein: CASSQAFALQYF.

This clonotype appeared many times. The rearrangement joins TRBV7-8 to TRBJ2-5; 7 bases are shared with TRBD2. Germline CDR1 is SGHVS and CDR2 is FQNEAQ. The CDR3 has 15 amino acids. J gave up 2 bases and V 2 bases, and 5 bases lay outside the gene matches. The CDR3 coding sequence is TGTGCCAGCAGCTTATTTGGACTAGAACAAGAGACCCAGTACTTC. Its protein product is CASSLFGLEQETQYF. Full variable domain (rest looked up from reference TRBV7-8 and TRBJ2-5): GAGVSQSPRYKVAKRGQDVALRCDPISGHVSLFWYQQALGQGPEFLTYFQNEAQLDKSGLPSDRFFAERPEGSVSTLKIQRTQQEDSAVYLCASSLFGLEQETQYFGPGTRLLVL.

V and J are TRBV20-1 and TRBJ1-1; D unclear. Between the trimmed V and J ends, which lost 5 bases and 6 bases, there was a span of 13 bases. The CDR3 spans 12 residues. Per germline, CDR1 DFQATT and CDR2 SNEGSKA (reference sequence). The CDR3 reads CSAQDLWAEAFF. As DNA, the CDR3 is TGCAGTGCTCAGGATTTGTGGGCTGAAGCTTTCTTT.

This clonotype occurred many times. The genes are TRBV28 and TRBJ2-1, with D perhaps matching TRBD2 (6 bases). This CDR3 is built from 11 residues. CDR1 and CDR2 from the germline V gene are MDHEN and SYDVKM. Trimming cost V 6 bases and J 13 bases, with 13 bases left between them. The CDR3 DNA follows: TGTGCCAGCAGCCCTAGCGAAGTACAGTTCTTC. Protein sequence: CASSPSEVQFF.

This clonotype was counted between two and nine times. This chain connects TRBV2 to TRBJ1-5; D is undetermined. Germline CDR1 SNHLY, CDR2 FYNNEI. This CDR3 comprises 13 residues. Between the trimmed V and J ends, which lost 2 bases and 5 bases, there was a span of 7 bases. The CDR3 bases are TGTGCCAGCAGTGAAATCGGGGATCAGCCCCAGCATTTT. Translated, it gives CASSEIGDQPQHF. Full variable domain (rest looked up from reference TRBV2 and TRBJ1-5): EPEVTQTPSHQVTQMGQEVILRCVPISNHLYFYWYRQILGQKVEFLVSFYNNEISEKSEIFDDQFSVERPDGSNFTLKIRSTKLEDSAMYFCASSEIGDQPQHFGDGTRLSIL.

This chain links TRBV7-9 with TRBJ2-2, with TRBD1 matching 7 bases. Germline V lookup: CDR1 SEHNR, CDR2 FQNEAQ (reference sequence). The CDR3 is 15 amino acids. V lost 5 bases and J lost 5; bases outside the gene matches: 8. The CDR3 region is CASSGLTGHTGELFF. CDR3 nucleotide sequence: TGTGCCAGCAGCGGATTGACAGGGCATACCGGGGAGCTGTTTTTT.

This clonotype was found many times. The V call is TRBV5-1, the J call TRBJ2-2, with D perhaps given as TRBD1 or TRBD2 (5 bases each). Trimming pared 1 base from V and 9 bases from J, leaving 10 bases between. This CDR3 region has 13 residues. CDR1 is SGHRS, CDR2 YFSETQ, per germline. The CDR3 loop is CASSLNRDRELFF. CDR3 sequence (DNA): TGCGCCAGCAGCTTGAATCGGGACCGGGAGCTGTTTTTT. Using reference TRBV5-1 and TRBJ2-2 for the parts outside the CDR3, the full variable domain is KAGVTQTPRYLIKTRGQQVTLSCSPISGHRSVSWYQQTPGQGLQFLFEYFSETQRNKGNFPGRFSGRQFSNSRSEMNVSTLELGDSALYLCASSLNRDRELFFGEGSRLTVL.

This clonotype occurred many times. The CDR3 loop is CASSLLLAENNEQFF. In DNA form, the CDR3 reads TGTGCCAGCAGTTTATTACTAGCGGAGAACAATGAGCAGTTCTTC. The chain combines TRBV27 with TRBJ2-1, with TRBD2 matching 8 bases. There are 15 residues in the CDR3. The V gene end was trimmed by 1 base and the J gene end by 5 bases; junction bases not matched to a gene: 4. The germline V gene has CDR1 MNHEY and CDR2 SMNVEV (reference sequence).

The CDR3, as DNA: TGTGCCAGCAGCTTTCCGGACACTGAAGCTTTCTTT. Its translation is CASSFPDTEAFF. The chain combines TRBV11-2 with TRBJ1-1; D is unresolved. From germline, CDR1 is SGHAT and CDR2 FQNNGV. V was pared by 3 bases and J by 3 bases, with 5 bases between. The CDR3 consists of 12 residues.

The V call is TRBV28, the J call TRBJ1-2; 10 positions agree with TRBD1. V gave up 5 bases and J gave up 7 bases; unmatched junction bases: 13. CDR3 length: 16 amino acids. Germline V gives CDR1 MDHEN, CDR2 SYDVKM. CDR3 coding DNA: TGTGCCAGCAGTGATCTACGACAGGGGGCGCGGAGTGGCTACACCTTC. Translated, it gives CASSDLRQGARSGYTF.

The genes are TRBV4-1 and TRBJ2-4; D may be TRBD2 (6 bases). Trimming shortened V by 1 base and J by 0 bases, and 7 bases separated the two germline ends. CDR1 MGHRA and CDR2 YSYEKL come from the germline V gene. This CDR3 has 15 amino acids. For the CDR3, the DNA is TGCGCCAGCAGCCAAGTGGGACTAGCCAAAAACATTCAGTACTTC. Translating gives CASSQVGLAKNIQYF.

The table lists this clonotype with a few counts. V gene TRBV7-2 combines with J gene TRBJ2-6; D not certain. The CDR3 extends over 13 amino acids. Germline-derived CDR1 and CDR2 are SGHTA and FQGNSA. With 6 bases removed from V and 3 bases from J, the gap between germline ends came to 6 bases. CDR3 sequence reads: CASSFGGANVLTF. CDR3 nucleotides: TGTGCCAGCAGTTTTGGTGGGGCCAACGTCCTGACTTTC.

This clonotype was observed a handful of times. The gene calls are TRBV12-3 or TRBV12-4 and TRBJ2-5; maybe TRBD1 (5 bases). V was shortened by 1 base and J by 10 bases, with 7 bases between the two germline ends. The CDR3 spans 11 residues. The CDR3 loop reads CASSLGGLQYF. The DNA of the CDR3 is TGTGCCAGCAGTTTAGGGGGCCTCCAGTACTTC.

This clonotype was seen a handful of times. The rearrangement uses TRBV20-1 and TRBJ2-3; the match to TRBD2 covers 10 bases. The CDR3 consists of 15 residues. Losses at the gene ends were 3 bases for V and 2 bases for J; bases not matched to a gene: 5. CDR1 and CDR2 (germline): DFQATT, SNEGSKA (reference sequence). CDR3 coding DNA: TGCAGTGCTAGGGGACTAGCGTATCCCACAGATACGCAGTATTTT. Protein sequence: CSARGLAYPTDTQYF.